The subject of this entry is one T cell receptor (beta chain). Its antigen specificity is not known. No clone much larger than this one lies a single base away; base qualities are absent. This sample was included in a study of blood T cell repertoires in COVID-19 (dated by TCRdb to the early 2020s). About the full investigation: Samples covering the acute and convalescent phases of COVID-19 were provided by collaborators in the United States, Italy and Spain. The prospective study material was composed of cDNA or gDNA derived from T cells, B-cell-depleted T cells, or PBMCs. The dataset comprised deeply sampled blood TCRbeta repertoires from subjects exposed to, actively infected with, or recovered from COVID-19. The repertoires were released in a freely available public database intended as a resource for research on the immune response to SARS-CoV-2. Samples came from the ongoing ImmuneRACE study (first 160 participants) plus 1,254 subjects from 6 global collaborators. Sample metadata almost always included a de-identified subject ID, COVID-19 status, age in years and sex. Where available, HLA class I and class II types were taken from metadata supplied by the sample provider and were not determined by assay-based typing. The paper's findings and limits, for the study overall: The quantity of clinical and demographic metadata differed by source and by participant and was supplied without curation.

TCRbeta CDR3 regions were amplified from genomic DNA by means of the immunoSEQ Assay, a bias-controlled multiplex PCR. In the source study's methods: The number of nucleated cells in each sample was estimated by amplification of reference gene primers within the assay. To quantify the absolute abundance of each unique TCRbeta CDR3 rearrangement, sequence reads were collapsed and filtered. Productive Simpson clonality was computed per sample as the square root of Simpson's diversity index over productive rearrangements. The table comes from immuneACCESS by way of TCRdb, which keeps in-frame sequences with V and J called. Part of the clones is missing from these tables; in studies checked, under half for an unresolved V gene and the rest for unknown reasons. The V and J calls and clone size are taken from that table; D and trimming were inferred from the DNA. The sample records about 250,000 clones, about four fifths of which are singletons. Of the sample, 8.9% is held by the ten largest clones.

Each collaborating institution followed its own protocols to collect whole blood in K2EDTA tubes. For TCRbeta analysis, collaborators shipped samples as frozen whole blood, isolated PBMCs, or DNA extracted from either of those sample types. This clonotype was sampled from a man of 80 years or more with acute or convalescent COVID-19. The sequenced material came from peripheral blood.

The CDR3 in this case is CASSQAHRGPYGYTF. The nucleotides read TGTGCCAGCAGCCAAGCCCACAGGGGACCCTATGGCTACACCTTC. The V gene is TRBV3-1 (or the pseudogene TRBV3-2) and the J gene is TRBJ1-2; 7 bases in between match TRBD1. V and J are trimmed by 1 base and 4 bases, and the gene matches miss 6 bases of the junction. The germline V gene (reference sequence) yields LGHDT for CDR1 and YNNKEL for CDR2. The CDR3 sequence holds 15 residues, the cysteine and phenylalanine included. CDR3 DNA only is kept here, 45 bases in frame from base 1.